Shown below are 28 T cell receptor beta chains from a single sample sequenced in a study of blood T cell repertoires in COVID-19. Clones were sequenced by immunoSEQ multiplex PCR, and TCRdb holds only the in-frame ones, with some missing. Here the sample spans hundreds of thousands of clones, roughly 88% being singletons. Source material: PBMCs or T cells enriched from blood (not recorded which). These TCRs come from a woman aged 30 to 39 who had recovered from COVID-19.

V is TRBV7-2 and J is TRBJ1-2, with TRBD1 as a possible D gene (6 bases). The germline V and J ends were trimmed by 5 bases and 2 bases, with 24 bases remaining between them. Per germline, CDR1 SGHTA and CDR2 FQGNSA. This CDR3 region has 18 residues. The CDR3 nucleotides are TGTGCCAGCAGCGGAAGGGACATTGAGGCCTTCTTCAACTATGGCTACACCTTC. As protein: CASSGRDIEAFFNYGYTF. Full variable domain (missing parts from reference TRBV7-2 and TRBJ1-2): GAGVSQSPSNKVTEKGKDVELRCDPISGHTALYWYRQSLGQGLEFLIYFQGNSAPDKSGLPSDRFSAERTGGSVSTLTIQRTQQEDSAVYLCASSGRDIEAFFNYGYTFGSGTRLTVV.

CDR3 sequence (DNA): TGCGCCAGCAGTCATCCAGACTGCTGGGATACGCAGTATTTT. Translation gives CASSHPDCWDTQYF. This chain connects TRBV23-1 to TRBJ2-3, with D unclear. TRBV23-1 is sorted into the ORF group, with uncertain function. The V end was cut by 3 bases, the J end by 6 bases, with 13 bases between. The CDR3 contains 14 residues.

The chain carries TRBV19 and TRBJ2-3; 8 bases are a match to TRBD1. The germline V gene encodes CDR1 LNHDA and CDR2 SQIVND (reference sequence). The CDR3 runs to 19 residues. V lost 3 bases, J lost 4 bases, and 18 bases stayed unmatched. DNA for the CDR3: TGTGCCAGTAGTATGAATCGGTTGGTGTCCAGGGGGCTGGCAGATACGCAGTATTTT. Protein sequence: CASSMNRLVSRGLADTQYF.

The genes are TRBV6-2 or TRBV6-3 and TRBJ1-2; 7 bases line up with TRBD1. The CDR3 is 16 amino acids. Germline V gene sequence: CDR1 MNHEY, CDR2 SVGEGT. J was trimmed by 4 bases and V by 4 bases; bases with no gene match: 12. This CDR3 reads CASSSFLDRAVYGYTF. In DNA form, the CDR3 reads TGTGCCAGCAGTTCCTTCCTAGACAGGGCGGTCTATGGCTACACCTTC.

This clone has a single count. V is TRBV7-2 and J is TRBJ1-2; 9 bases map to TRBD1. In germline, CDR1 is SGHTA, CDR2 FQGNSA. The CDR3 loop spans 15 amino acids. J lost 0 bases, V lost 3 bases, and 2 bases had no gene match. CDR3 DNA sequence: TGTGCCAGCAGCTTCCGACAGGGGGCTAACTATGGCTACACCTTC. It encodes CASSFRQGANYGYTF.

CDR3 DNA: TGCGCCAGCAGTAAGAGCGGGAGCGGCTACAATGAGCAGTTCTTC. Its translation: CASSKSGSGYNEQFF. The rearrangement links TRBV10-1 to TRBJ2-1; 8 positions match TRBD2. The CDR3 spans 15 residues. Trimming removed 5 bases from V and 3 bases from J; junction bases left unmatched: 6. Germline lookup yields CDR1 WNHNN and CDR2 SYGVQD (reference sequence).

The CDR3 nucleotides read TGTGCCAGCTCACCACACCCGGGGGAGGGAGAAAAACTGTTTTTT. Translating it yields CASSPHPGEGEKLFF. The chain links TRBV18 to TRBJ1-4, with a possible D match to TRBD1 (5 bases). This CDR3 spans 15 amino acids. Trimming took 1 base from V and 8 from J, leaving 14 bases between them. Germline CDR1 reads KGHSH; CDR2 reads LQKENI.

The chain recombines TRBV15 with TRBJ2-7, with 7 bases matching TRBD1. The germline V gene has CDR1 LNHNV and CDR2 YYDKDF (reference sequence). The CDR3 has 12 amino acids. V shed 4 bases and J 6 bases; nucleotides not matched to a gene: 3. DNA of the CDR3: TGTGCCACCAGCAACAGGGGCCCCGAGCAGTACTTC. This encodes CATSNRGPEQYF.

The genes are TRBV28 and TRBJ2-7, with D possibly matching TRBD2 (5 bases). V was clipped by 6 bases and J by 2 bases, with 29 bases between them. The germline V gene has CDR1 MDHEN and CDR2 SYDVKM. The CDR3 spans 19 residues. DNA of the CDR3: TGTGCCAGCAGCCCAGAGCCGATAGGACTTTATCTAATTGCCTACGAGCAGTACTTC. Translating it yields CASSPEPIGLYLIAYEQYF.

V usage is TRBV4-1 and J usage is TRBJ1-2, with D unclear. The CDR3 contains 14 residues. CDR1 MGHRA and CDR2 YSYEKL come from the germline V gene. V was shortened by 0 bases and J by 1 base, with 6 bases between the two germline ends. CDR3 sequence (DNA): TGCGCCAGCAGCCAAGATGGGAGTAACTATGGCTACACCTTC. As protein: CASSQDGSNYGYTF.

In DNA, the CDR3 is TGTGCCAGCAGCCGTCAGCCCCAGCATTTT. It translates to CASSRQPQHF. The chain is built from TRBV11-3 and TRBJ1-5; no firm D call. The CDR3 runs 10 residues. The ends were cut back, 5 bases at V and 6 bases at J, with 2 bases in the middle. In germline, CDR1 is SGHNT, CDR2 YENEEA.

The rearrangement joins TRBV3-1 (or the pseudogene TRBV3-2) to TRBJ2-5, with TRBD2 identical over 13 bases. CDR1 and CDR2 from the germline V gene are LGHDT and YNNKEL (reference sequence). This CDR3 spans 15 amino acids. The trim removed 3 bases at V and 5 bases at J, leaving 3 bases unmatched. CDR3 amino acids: CASSQVLAGGETQYF. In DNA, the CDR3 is TGTGCCAGCAGCCAGGTACTAGCGGGAGGGGAGACCCAGTACTTC.

The CDR3 protein is CASSRQVKSGYTF. CDR3 bases: TGTGCCAGCAGCCGACAGGTGAAGAGCGGCTACACCTTC. The chain couples TRBV28 to TRBJ1-2; D is possibly TRBD1 (6 bases). Germline V gene sequence: CDR1 MDHEN, CDR2 SYDVKM. The CDR3 totals 13 residues. V was cut by 6 bases and J by 8 bases, with 16 bases left in between.

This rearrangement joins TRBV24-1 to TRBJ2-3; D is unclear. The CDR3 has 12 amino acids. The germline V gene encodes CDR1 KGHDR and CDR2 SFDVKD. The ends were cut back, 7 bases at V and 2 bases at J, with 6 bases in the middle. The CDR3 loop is CATSYDTDTQYF. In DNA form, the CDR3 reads TGTGCCACCAGCTACGACACAGATACGCAGTATTTT.

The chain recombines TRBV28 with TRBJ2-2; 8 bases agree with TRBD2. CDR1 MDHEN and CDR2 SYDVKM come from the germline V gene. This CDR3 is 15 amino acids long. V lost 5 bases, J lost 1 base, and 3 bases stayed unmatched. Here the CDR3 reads CASSSGGMNTGELFF. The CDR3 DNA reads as TGTGCCAGCAGTAGCGGGGGTATGAACACCGGGGAGCTGTTTTTT.

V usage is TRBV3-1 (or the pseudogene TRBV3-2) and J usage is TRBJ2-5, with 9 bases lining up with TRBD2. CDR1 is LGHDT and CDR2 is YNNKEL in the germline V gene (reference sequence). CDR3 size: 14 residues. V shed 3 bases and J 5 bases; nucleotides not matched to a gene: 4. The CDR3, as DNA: TGTGCCAGCAGCCAGCTTCTAGCGGGGGAGACCCAGTACTTC. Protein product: CASSQLLAGETQYF.

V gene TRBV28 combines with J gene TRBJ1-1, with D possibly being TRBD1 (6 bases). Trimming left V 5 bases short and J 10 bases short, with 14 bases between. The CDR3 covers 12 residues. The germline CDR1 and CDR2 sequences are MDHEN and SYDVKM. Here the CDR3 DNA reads TGTGCCAGCAGTCTACCGACAGGCGGAGCTTTCTTT. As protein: CASSLPTGGAFF.

The CDR3 region has the DNA TGTGCCAGCAGCCAGGTACAAGCTAACTATGGCTACACCTTC. Protein sequence: CASSQVQANYGYTF. The chain carries TRBV3-1 (or the pseudogene TRBV3-2) and TRBJ1-2; no reliable D call. The length of the CDR3 is 14 residues. The V gene's germline CDR1 is LGHDT and CDR2 YNNKEL (reference sequence). V gave up 3 bases and J gave up 0 bases, with 8 bases separating them.

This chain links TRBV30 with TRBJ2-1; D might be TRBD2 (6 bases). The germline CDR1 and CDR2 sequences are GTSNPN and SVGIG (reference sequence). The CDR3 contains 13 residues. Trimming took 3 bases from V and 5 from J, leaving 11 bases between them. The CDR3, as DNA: TGTGCCTGGAGCTCGGGACTTCACAATGAGCAGTTCTTC. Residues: CAWSSGLHNEQFF.

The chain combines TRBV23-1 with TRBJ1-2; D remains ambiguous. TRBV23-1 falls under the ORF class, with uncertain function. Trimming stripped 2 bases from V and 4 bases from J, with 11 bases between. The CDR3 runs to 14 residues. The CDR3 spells CASSQPRYIYGYTF. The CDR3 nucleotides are TGCGCCAGCAGTCAACCGAGGTACATCTATGGCTACACCTTC.

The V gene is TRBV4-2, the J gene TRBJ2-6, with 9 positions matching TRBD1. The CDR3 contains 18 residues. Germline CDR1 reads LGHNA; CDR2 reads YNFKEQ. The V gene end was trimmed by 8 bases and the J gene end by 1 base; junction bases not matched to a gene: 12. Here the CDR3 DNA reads TGTGCCAGCGAACGGAGTACAGGGGGCGCTTCTGGGGCCAACGTCCTGACTTTC. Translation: CASERSTGGASGANVLTF.

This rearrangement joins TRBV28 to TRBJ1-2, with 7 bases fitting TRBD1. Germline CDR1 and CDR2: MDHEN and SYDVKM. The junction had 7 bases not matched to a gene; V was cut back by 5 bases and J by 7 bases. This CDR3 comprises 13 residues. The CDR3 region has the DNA TGTGCCAGCAGTCGGTCAGGGGGAGTTGGCTACACCTTC. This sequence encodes CASSRSGGVGYTF.

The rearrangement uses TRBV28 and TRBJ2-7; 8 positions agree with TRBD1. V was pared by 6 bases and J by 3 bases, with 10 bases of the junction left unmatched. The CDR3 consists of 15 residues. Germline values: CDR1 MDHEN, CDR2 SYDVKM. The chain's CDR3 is CASSLTGTGLYEQYF. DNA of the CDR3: TGTGCCAGCAGCTTAACCGGGACAGGACTCTACGAGCAGTACTTC.

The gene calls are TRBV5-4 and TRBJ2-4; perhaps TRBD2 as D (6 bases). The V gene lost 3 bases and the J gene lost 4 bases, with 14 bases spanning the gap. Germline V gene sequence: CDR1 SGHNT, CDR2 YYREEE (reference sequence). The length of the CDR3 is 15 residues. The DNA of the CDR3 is TGTGCCAGCAGCTCCGCCGGGAGTTCAAAAAACATTCAGTACTTC. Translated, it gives CASSSAGSSKNIQYF.

CDR3 DNA: TGCGCCAGCAGCAGGGACAGGGACAGCGGCGGCGAAAAACTGTTTTTT. It encodes CASSRDRDSGGEKLFF. The gene calls are TRBV5-1 and TRBJ1-4; 9 nucleotides line up with TRBD1. After removal of 4 bases from V and 8 bases from J, the junction contained 12 bases not matched to a gene. The germline V gene encodes CDR1 SGHRS and CDR2 YFSETQ. This CDR3 is built from 16 residues.

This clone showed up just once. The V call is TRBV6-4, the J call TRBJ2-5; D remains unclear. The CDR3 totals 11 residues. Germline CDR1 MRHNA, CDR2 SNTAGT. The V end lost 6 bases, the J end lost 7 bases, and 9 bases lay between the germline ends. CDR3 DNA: TGTGCCAGCAGACACCGAGGGACCCAGTACTTC. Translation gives CASRHRGTQYF.

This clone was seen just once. The CDR3 here is CASSERGNNQPQHF. The CDR3 DNA follows: TGCGCCAGCAGTGAGAGGGGGAACAATCAGCCCCAGCATTTT. The chain employs TRBV10-2 and TRBJ1-5; possible D gene TRBD1, 6 bases. The V and J ends lost 2 bases and 3 bases respectively, with 8 bases between them. Looked up from germline, CDR1 is WSHSY and CDR2 is SAAADI. The CDR3 consists of 14 residues.

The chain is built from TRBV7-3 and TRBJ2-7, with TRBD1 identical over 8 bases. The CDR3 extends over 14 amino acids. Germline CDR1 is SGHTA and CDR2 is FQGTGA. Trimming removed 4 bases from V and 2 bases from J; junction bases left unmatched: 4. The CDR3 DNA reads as TGTGCCAGCAGCTCATTACAGGGGGCCTACGAGCAGTACTTC. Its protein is CASSSLQGAYEQYF.